The 10 T cell receptor beta chains given below trace back to one sample, sequenced in a study of blood T cell repertoires in COVID-19 (TCRdb year 2020). The library was made by the immunoSEQ multiplex PCR assay. TCRdb took this table from immuneACCESS and kept in-frame rearrangements with V and J called. Such tables lack part of the clones; where checked against another copy, unresolved V genes explain under half of the gap, and the rest is unexplained. Counted in this sample were about 270,000 clones; approximately 85% of them appeared once. Clones ranked in the top ten supply around 10% of the sample. Sequencing was carried out using peripheral blood. The origin of the receptors is a woman in her seventies with acute or convalescent COVID-19.

The V call is TRBV18, the J call TRBJ2-2; D is perhaps TRBD1 (6 bases). Germline CDR1 KGHSH, CDR2 LQKENI. There are 15 residues in the CDR3. V lost 3 bases to trimming and J lost 6 bases, with 14 bases between them. In nucleotides, the CDR3 is TGTGCCAGCTCACCCATCAGGGGAAGGCCCGGGGAGCTGTTTTTT. Translated: CASSPIRGRPGELFF.

The V call is TRBV27, the J call TRBJ1-1; 7 bases agree with TRBD1. Unmatched junction bases numbered 12, after V lost 0 bases and J lost 11 bases. From germline, CDR1 is MNHEY and CDR2 SMNVEV (reference sequence). This CDR3 contains 15 residues. The CDR3 DNA is TGTGCCAGCAGTTTATCCCTGCTCCAGGGGGTATACGCTTTCTTT. Protein: CASSLSLLQGVYAFF.

The rearrangement joins TRBV7-9 to TRBJ1-2; 7 positions match TRBD1. J gave up 1 base and V 4 bases, and 6 bases lay outside the gene matches. The CDR3 has 15 amino acids. Germline loops: CDR1 SEHNR, CDR2 FQNEAQ (reference sequence). As DNA, the CDR3 is TGTGCCAGCAGCTCCCGACAGGGTTTTAACTATGGCTACACCTTC. Protein sequence: CASSSRQGFNYGYTF.

This clone appeared a single time. The rearrangement uses TRBV9 and TRBJ1-2; D ambiguous. Trimming removed 0 bases at V and 4 bases at J, with 13 bases between. CDR1 and CDR2 from the germline V gene are SGDLS and YYNGEE. This CDR3 comprises 15 residues. Written as DNA, the CDR3 is TGTGCCAGCAGCGTAGCTACGACATCACCCTATGGCTACACCTTC. It specifies CASSVATTSPYGYTF. Combining the CDR3 with reference TRBV9 and TRBJ1-2 gives the whole variable domain DSGVTQTPKHLITATGQRVTLRCSPRSGDLSVYWYQQSLDQGLQFLIQYYNGEERAKGNILERFSAQQFPDLHSELNLSSLELGDSALYFCASSVATTSPYGYTFGSGTRLTVV.

A single count supports this clone. The CDR3 nucleotides are TGTGCCATCAGATCCGGGACAGGGATTTTAGATACGCAGTATTTT. Its translation is CAIRSGTGILDTQYF. The chain carries TRBV10-3 and TRBJ2-3, with 9 bases that match TRBD1. Unmatched junction bases numbered 9, after V lost 6 bases and J lost 5 bases. Germline CDR1 and CDR2: ENHRY and SYGVKD. CDR3 length equals 15 residues.

The genes are TRBV5-4 and TRBJ2-5; a possible D gene is TRBD1 (6 bases). V shed 2 bases and J shed 2 bases, with 10 bases lying between them. Germline CDR1 reads SGHNT; CDR2 reads YYREEE (reference sequence). The CDR3 sequence is 14 residues long. For the CDR3, the DNA is TGTGCCAGCAGCTTACAGGGACCTCAAGAGACCCAGTACTTC. Its protein product is CASSLQGPQETQYF. Full variable domain (missing parts from reference TRBV5-4 and TRBJ2-5): ETGVTQSPTHLIKTRGQQVTLRCSSQSGHNTVSWYQQALGQGPQFIFQYYREEENGRGNFPPRFSGLQFPNYSSELNVNALELDDSALYLCASSLQGPQETQYFGPGTRLLVL.

This clone has a handful of counts. The gene calls are TRBV6-5 and TRBJ1-1, with unresolved D. Per germline, CDR1 MNHEY and CDR2 SVGAGI. This CDR3 comprises 11 residues. V was shortened by 7 bases and J by 2 bases, with 5 bases between the two germline ends. Here the CDR3 reads CASTHNTEAFF. The CDR3 bases are TGTGCCAGCACCCATAACACTGAAGCTTTCTTT.

The rearrangement links TRBV7-9 to TRBJ2-3, with D maybe TRBD2 (5 bases). This CDR3 has 15 amino acids. Germline assignment: CDR1 SEHNR and CDR2 FQNEAQ (reference sequence). V shed 2 bases and J shed 2 bases, with 11 bases lying between them. This CDR3 is CASSLQAGLTDTQYF. The CDR3 region has the DNA TGTGCCAGCAGCTTACAGGCGGGCCTCACAGATACGCAGTATTTT.

The gene calls are TRBV2 and TRBJ2-2; TRBD2 matches at 8 bases. The trim removed 6 bases at V and 6 bases at J, leaving 9 bases unmatched. The CDR3 extends over 15 amino acids. Germline V CDR1 and CDR2: SNHLY, FYNNEI. The CDR3 DNA sequence: TGTGCCAGCAGGTTGGACGGGGGGGCCCCCGGGGAGCTGTTTTTT. Amino acid sequence: CASRLDGGAPGELFF.

This clone came up once. The V and J genes are TRBV4-2 and TRBJ2-2, with D hard to call. The V end was cut by 1 base, the J end by 5 bases, with 5 bases between. CDR1 LGHNA and CDR2 YNFKEQ come from the germline V gene. The CDR3 extends over 13 amino acids. The CDR3 nucleotides are TGTGCCAGCAGCCAAGTTCGTACCGGGGAGCTGTTTTTT. Its translation is CASSQVRTGELFF.